Each of the 4 T cell receptor beta chains below was sequenced from the same sample in a study of CD4 T cells in relation to SARS-CoV-2 and coronaviruses. For these TCRs, the target antigens are not known. Here immunoSEQ multiplex PCR was the method, and the copy in TCRdb shows in-frame clones only, minus some. Of about 36,000 clones in the sample, about 80% were seen once. Material for sequencing was naive CD4+ T cells from PBMCs, cultured in vitro. The subset is: naive CD4+ T cells isolated by negative enrichment. Source of these receptors: an adult with COVID-19.

The table lists this clone with a few counts. The chain employs TRBV4-1 and TRBJ1-5; D is undetermined. The germline V gene has CDR1 MGHRA and CDR2 YSYEKL. There are 14 residues in the CDR3. Trimming cost V 0 bases and J 7 bases, with 10 bases left between them. CDR3 sequence reads: CASSQEGIRQPQHF. The CDR3 coding sequence is TGCGCCAGCAGCCAAGAGGGTATCCGGCAGCCCCAGCATTTT.

The genes are TRBV30 and TRBJ2-1; D unclear. Germline assignment: CDR1 GTSNPN and CDR2 SVGIG (reference sequence). The CDR3 has 12 residues. V was trimmed by 0 bases and J by 7 bases, leaving 7 bases between them. The CDR3 spells CAWSVRWNEQFF. The CDR3 DNA follows: TGTGCCTGGAGTGTACGGTGGAATGAGCAGTTCTTC.

This chain uses TRBV19 with TRBJ1-3, with TRBD1 matching 8 bases. Germline V CDR1 and CDR2: LNHDA, SQIVND (reference sequence). The V and J ends lost 7 bases and 5 bases, in that order; junction bases with no gene match: 7. The CDR3 has 14 residues. The CDR3 DNA follows: TGTGCCAGTAACGCCGGACAGGGAAGAAACACCATATATTTT. Protein: CASNAGQGRNTIYF.

The chain uses TRBV2 and TRBJ2-7; no definite D call. The CDR3 sequence is 12 residues long. Germline lookup yields CDR1 SNHLY and CDR2 FYNNEI. The germline V and J ends were trimmed by 4 bases and 8 bases, with 12 bases remaining between them. The DNA for the CDR3 is TGTGCCAGCAGTGTCGGAGAGAGCAAGCAGTACTTC. This encodes CASSVGESKQYF.